These T cell receptor beta chains were read from a single sample in a study of CD8+ T cells in alopecia areata. Generated by immunoSEQ multiplex PCR, the TCRdb table keeps only in-frame clones and is missing some. Seen here are 98,000 or so clones, about 50% observed once, and the top ten hold around 23%. Sequenced input: NKG2D-low CD8+ T cells sorted from blood. These receptor sequences come from a human donor with alopecia areata. Each CDR3 is given with its conserved first and last residue. Each record gives: J gene, V gene, D gene, clone size, CDR3 DNA, CDR3 protein. D genes are given only for firm matches. Clone size appears in some rows only: once, few, many, or a class for an expanded clone.

j_call: TRBJ1-1
v_call: TRBV28
d_call: -
clone_size: -
cdr3_nt: TGTGCCAGCAGCAAACACCCGAACACTGAAGCTTTCTTT
cdr3_aa: CASSKHPNTEAFF

j_call: TRBJ2-7
v_call: TRBV27
d_call: TRBD2
clone_size: -
cdr3_nt: TGTGCCAGCAGTTTATCGGTTGATAGCGGGAGGGCCGGCGAGCAGTACTTC
cdr3_aa: CASSLSVDSGRAGEQYF

j_call: TRBJ1-1
v_call: TRBV29-1
d_call: TRBD1
clone_size: -
cdr3_nt: TGCAGCATGACAGGGACCCCCATAAACACTGAAGCTTTCTTT
cdr3_aa: CSMTGTPINTEAFF

j_call: TRBJ2-6
v_call: TRBV6-5
d_call: -
clone_size: few
cdr3_nt: TGTGCCAGCAGTTACTCGGGGTCTGGGGCCAACGTCCTGACTTTC
cdr3_aa: CASSYSGSGANVLTF

j_call: TRBJ2-7
v_call: TRBV28
d_call: TRBD2
clone_size: -
cdr3_nt: TGTGCCAGCAGCCCGGGACTAGCGGGAGGTGCATACGAGCAGTACTTC
cdr3_aa: CASSPGLAGGAYEQYF

j_call: TRBJ2-7
v_call: TRBV19
d_call: -
clone_size: -
cdr3_nt: TGTGCCAGTAGTATAGAATCGGCGGGGCGCTCCTACGAGCAGTACTTC
cdr3_aa: CASSIESAGRSYEQYF

j_call: TRBJ2-1
v_call: TRBV2
d_call: TRBD1
clone_size: -
cdr3_nt: TGTGCCAGCATATTAACGGGACAGTGGAACAATGAGCAGTTCTTC
cdr3_aa: CASILTGQWNNEQFF

j_call: TRBJ1-3
v_call: TRBV5-6
d_call: TRBD1
clone_size: -
cdr3_nt: TGTGCCAGCAGCCAAGGACAGGCGAAGGACACCATATATTTT
cdr3_aa: CASSQGQAKDTIYF

j_call: TRBJ1-2
v_call: TRBV7-9
d_call: -
clone_size: -
cdr3_nt: TGTGCCAGCAGCTTAGCGCGACAGGTGGTCTATGGCTACACCTTC
cdr3_aa: CASSLARQVVYGYTF

j_call: TRBJ2-1
v_call: TRBV6-6
d_call: TRBD2
clone_size: -
cdr3_nt: TGTGCCAGCAGCCAAACTAGCGGGACCTACAATGAGCAGTTCTTC
cdr3_aa: CASSQTSGTYNEQFF

j_call: TRBJ2-3
v_call: TRBV27
d_call: TRBD2
clone_size: once
cdr3_nt: TGTGCCAGCAGTTTATCGATCCTAGCGGGTAGGATAGATACGCAGTATTTT
cdr3_aa: CASSLSILAGRIDTQYF

j_call: TRBJ2-1
v_call: TRBV6-5
d_call: -
clone_size: -
cdr3_nt: TGTGCCAGCAGTTACTACGACAGCGACAATGAGCAGTTCTTC
cdr3_aa: CASSYYDSDNEQFF

j_call: TRBJ1-2
v_call: TRBV5-6
d_call: -
clone_size: -
cdr3_nt: TGTGCCAGCAGCCCCCTCGATGGGGATGGCTACACCTTC
cdr3_aa: CASSPLDGDGYTF

j_call: TRBJ2-7
v_call: TRBV5-4
d_call: -
clone_size: -
cdr3_nt: TGTGCCAGCAGCTTCGGTGGTTACGAGCAGTACTTC
cdr3_aa: CASSFGGYEQYF

j_call: TRBJ2-5
v_call: TRBV2
d_call: -
clone_size: few
cdr3_nt: TGTGCCAGCAGTGGTTGGGGGATCGTCCCTTGGGAGCAGTACTTC
cdr3_aa: CASSGWGIVPWEQYF

j_call: TRBJ2-7
v_call: TRBV5-1
d_call: TRBD2
clone_size: -
cdr3_nt: TGCGCCAGCAGGGAGGGACTAGCGCTCTACGAGCAGTACTTC
cdr3_aa: CASREGLALYEQYF

j_call: TRBJ2-7
v_call: TRBV13
d_call: -
clone_size: -
cdr3_nt: TGTGCCAGCAGCTCGCAATTGAGACCCTACGAGCAGTACTTC
cdr3_aa: CASSSQLRPYEQYF

j_call: TRBJ2-5
v_call: TRBV7-9
d_call: -
clone_size: few
cdr3_nt: TGTGCCAGCAGCATTTGGTCGACTAGTTGGGAGACCCAGTACTTC
cdr3_aa: CASSIWSTSWETQYF

j_call: TRBJ1-2
v_call: TRBV6-5
d_call: -
clone_size: -
cdr3_nt: TGTGCCAGCAGCCAGGGCAGCGCTAACTATGGCTACACCTTC
cdr3_aa: CASSQGSANYGYTF

j_call: TRBJ1-1
v_call: TRBV29-1
d_call: -
clone_size: once
cdr3_nt: TGCAGCACAGAAGTTCAGAACACTGAAGCTTTCTTT
cdr3_aa: CSTEVQNTEAFF

j_call: TRBJ2-1
v_call: TRBV13
d_call: TRBD2
clone_size: few
cdr3_nt: TGTGCCAGCAGCCCGGGACTAGCGGGATCCAATGAGCAGTTCTTC
cdr3_aa: CASSPGLAGSNEQFF

j_call: TRBJ2-1
v_call: TRBV7-6
d_call: TRBD2
clone_size: few
cdr3_nt: TGTGCCAGCAGTGCGCTGTCTAGCGGGGGATACAATGAGCAGTTCTTC
cdr3_aa: CASSALSSGGYNEQFF

j_call: TRBJ2-1
v_call: TRBV5-6
d_call: TRBD2
clone_size: -
cdr3_nt: TGTGCCAGCAGCTCCGGACTAGGTGTCGATGAGCAGTTCTTC
cdr3_aa: CASSSGLGVDEQFF

j_call: TRBJ1-1
v_call: TRBV9
d_call: TRBD1
clone_size: -
cdr3_nt: TGTGCCAGCAGCGGGAAGGACAGGGGAGGAGGCACTGAAGCTTTCTTT
cdr3_aa: CASSGKDRGGGTEAFF

j_call: TRBJ2-7
v_call: TRBV29-1
d_call: -
clone_size: -
cdr3_nt: TGCAGCGTTGAAGATCCAGCGGACTCCTCCTACGAGCAGTACTTC
cdr3_aa: CSVEDPADSSYEQYF

j_call: TRBJ2-7
v_call: TRBV5-1
d_call: -
clone_size: -
cdr3_nt: TGCGCCAGCAGCCTCAGTAAGGGCTACGAGCAGTACTTC
cdr3_aa: CASSLSKGYEQYF

j_call: TRBJ1-2
v_call: TRBV7-8
d_call: -
clone_size: -
cdr3_nt: TGTGCCAGCAGCTTAGGAGGGTCGGAGGATGGCTACACCTTC
cdr3_aa: CASSLGGSEDGYTF

j_call: TRBJ2-7
v_call: TRBV6-5
d_call: TRBD2
clone_size: -
cdr3_nt: TGTGCCAGCAGTTACTCGGCTAGCGGCTACGAGCAGTACTTC
cdr3_aa: CASSYSASGYEQYF

j_call: TRBJ1-2
v_call: TRBV27
d_call: -
clone_size: -
cdr3_nt: TGTGCCAGCAGGAAATACACGGACGGACCCTATGGCTACACCTTC
cdr3_aa: CASRKYTDGPYGYTF